A selection of T cell receptor beta chains follows, all from one sample in a study of blood T cell repertoires in COVID-19. Data came from immunoSEQ multiplex PCR; TCRdb stores just in-frame clones and leaves some out. The data show 200,000 to 250,000 clones, roughly 86% seen once. Sequencing was carried out using peripheral blood. The receptors were sampled from an older woman who had recovered from COVID-19. The CDR3 runs from the conserved cysteine through the conserved F or W. A D gene is named only where the DNA matches it firmly. Clone size is given for some rows only: seen once, a few or many times, or a class if the clone is expanded.

CASRAGLSQETQYF	TGTGCCAGCAGGGCGGGACTAAGCCAAGAGACCCAGTACTTC	TRBD2	.	TRBV7-8	TRBJ2-5
CASSVPQGNGGQPQHF	TGTGCCAGCAGTGTCCCACAGGGGAACGGAGGACAGCCCCAGCATTTT	TRBD1	.	TRBV28	TRBJ1-5
CASRQGARGYTF	TGTGCCAGCAGACAGGGGGCGCGGGGCTACACCTTT	TRBD1	.	TRBV2	TRBJ1-2
CASSLEWGGRGGYTF	TGTGCCAGCAGTTTAGAGTGGGGTGGGAGGGGAGGCTACACCTTC	.	.	TRBV27	TRBJ1-2
CASSRSYEQYF	TGTGCCAGCAGTCGTTCCTACGAGCAGTACTTC	.	.	TRBV2	TRBJ2-7
CATSRDLYTGELFF	TGTGCCACCAGCAGAGATCTGTACACCGGGGAGCTGTTTTTT	.	once	TRBV15	TRBJ2-2
CASSQGPGEWARDTQYF	TGTGCCAGCAGCCAGGGCCCAGGCGAGTGGGCCCGAGATACGCAGTATTTT	.	.	TRBV3-1/TRBV3-2	TRBJ2-3
CSASRRDEQFF	TGCAGTGCGAGCAGACGGGATGAGCAGTTCTTC	.	.	TRBV20-1	TRBJ2-1
CASSYLNSGAEKLFF	TGTGCCAGCAGTTACCTAAACAGCGGGGCGGAAAAACTGTTTTTT	.	.	TRBV6-6	TRBJ1-4
CASSFTGTGLETQYF	TGTGCCAGCAGCTTCACCGGGACAGGGCTAGAGACCCAGTACTTC	TRBD1	.	TRBV7-3	TRBJ2-5
CASRPDRVRNTIYF	TGTGCCAGCAGACCGGACAGGGTACGAAACACCATATATTTT	TRBD1	once	TRBV2	TRBJ1-3
CASSWAPSGARTDTQYF	TGTGCCAGCAGTTGGGCCCCTAGCGGGGCCCGCACAGATACGCAGTATTTT	TRBD2	.	TRBV28	TRBJ2-3
CASSVVSGDFTQYF	TGTGCCAGCAGCGTAGTTAGCGGGGACTTCACGCAGTATTTT	TRBD2	.	TRBV9	TRBJ2-3
CASSLSGGDSNEQFF	TGTGCTAGCAGCTTATCAGGGGGCGACTCCAATGAGCAGTTCTTC	TRBD1	.	TRBV7-7	TRBJ2-1
CASSLSGGGGYNEQFF	TGTGCCAGCAGCTTGTCAGGCGGGGGCGGCTACAATGAGCAGTTCTTC	.	.	TRBV5-6	TRBJ2-1
CASSLDRANTEAFF	TGTGCCAGCAGCTTAGACAGGGCTAACACTGAAGCTTTCTTT	.	few	TRBV11-1	TRBJ1-1
CASSLGQNTGELFF	TGTGCCAGCAGCTTAGGGCAAAACACCGGGGAGCTGTTTTTT	.	.	TRBV11-3	TRBJ2-2
CASSPFGLAGNNEQFF	TGTGCCAGCAGTCCCTTCGGACTAGCGGGAAACAATGAGCAGTTCTTC	TRBD2	.	TRBV6-4	TRBJ2-1
CASSLGTGDNSPLHF	TGTGCCAGCAGCTTGGGGACAGGCGATAATTCACCCCTCCACTTT	TRBD1	many	TRBV7-3	TRBJ1-6
CASNPGGNQPQHF	TGTGCCTCGAACCCGGGGGGCAATCAGCCCCAGCATTTT	.	once	TRBV28	TRBJ1-5
CASSLVREAGPQHF	TGTGCCAGCAGCTTAGTACGTGAAGCGGGGCCCCAGCATTTT	.	.	TRBV11-2	TRBJ1-5
CSASPSGTGYGYTF	TGCAGTGCTAGTCCATCCGGGACAGGCTATGGCTACACCTTC	TRBD1	.	TRBV20-1	TRBJ1-2
CASSLQDTVMSSYNSPLHF	TGTGCCAGCAGCTTACAAGACACAGTGATGAGCTCCTATAATTCACCCCTCCACTTT	.	.	TRBV7-2	TRBJ1-6
CASSLALWGSGEETQYF	TGTGCCAGCAGCTTAGCGCTCTGGGGTAGCGGGGAAGAGACCCAGTACTTC	TRBD2	.	TRBV7-2	TRBJ2-5
CASTSGFSTGELFF	TGTGCCAGCACTTCAGGCTTTAGTACCGGGGAGCTGTTTTTT	.	.	TRBV7-2	TRBJ2-2
CASSTPGQGRQYF	TGTGCCAGTAGTACCCCGGGACAGGGAAGGCAGTACTTC	TRBD1	.	TRBV19	TRBJ2-7
CASSQDRSGGGNYGYTF	TGTGCCAGCAGCCAAGATCGATCCGGGGGAGGTAACTATGGCTACACCTTC	.	.	TRBV3-1/TRBV3-2	TRBJ1-2
CASSSPPKRTREETQYF	TGTGCCAGCAGCTCTCCCCCGAAACGGACCAGGGAAGAGACCCAGTACTTC	.	.	TRBV5-5	TRBJ2-5
CASSLAYRGGNTIYF	TGTGCCAGCAGCTTGGCCTATCGGGGTGGAAACACCATATATTTT	.	.	TRBV5-5	TRBJ1-3
CASSDLERTASDTQYF	TGCGCCAGCAGTGACCTCGAAAGGACAGCGTCAGATACGCAGTATTTT	.	.	TRBV10-1	TRBJ2-3
CSVGGQGAYYEQYF	TGCAGCGTTGGGGGGCAGGGAGCTTACTACGAGCAGTACTTC	.	.	TRBV29-1	TRBJ2-7
CASSLVVAGTGELFF	TGTGCCAGCAGTTTGGTGGTAGCGGGGACCGGGGAGCTGTTTTTT	TRBD2	.	TRBV27	TRBJ2-2
CASSTQGDSYEQYF	TGTGCCAGCAGCACTCAGGGGGACTCCTACGAGCAGTACTTC	TRBD1	.	TRBV11-2	TRBJ2-7
CASSQSRGSGNTIYF	TGTGCCAGCAGCCAGTCCAGGGGCTCGGGAAACACCATATATTTT	.	.	TRBV3-1/TRBV3-2	TRBJ1-3
CASSIPAAYGYTF	TGTGCCAGCAGTATCCCGGCGGCCTATGGCTACACCTTC	.	.	TRBV28	TRBJ1-2
CASSKRQGIRNTIYF	TGTGCCAGCAGCAAGCGACAGGGCATAAGAAACACCATATATTTT	TRBD1	.	TRBV5-6	TRBJ1-3
CASSLETFLSGANVLTF	TGTGCCAGCAGCCTAGAGACATTCCTCTCTGGGGCCAACGTCCTGACTTTC	.	.	TRBV7-2	TRBJ2-6
CASSLDFAGPSGFF	TGTGCCAGCAGCTTAGACTTCGCGGGACCCTCTGGGTTCTTC	.	.	TRBV11-2	TRBJ2-1
CASSPGTELSGGYTF	TGTGCCAGCTCACCTGGTACAGAGTTGAGCGGCGGCTACACCTTC	.	.	TRBV18	TRBJ1-2
CASSLGTGADTQYF	TGCGCCAGCAGCTTGGGGACAGGGGCCGATACGCAGTATTTT	TRBD1	.	TRBV5-1	TRBJ2-3
CASSIRDRWLDEQFF	TGTGCCAGTAGTATTAGAGACAGGTGGTTGGATGAGCAGTTCTTC	.	.	TRBV19	TRBJ2-1
CASRRGPGTQNIQYF	TGTGCCAGCCGGCGGGGGCCTGGGACCCAAAACATTCAGTACTTC	.	.	TRBV28	TRBJ2-4
CASSRGQGNEAFF	TGTGCCAGCAGCCGGGGACAGGGAAATGAAGCTTTCTTT	TRBD1	many	TRBV12-3/TRBV12-4	TRBJ1-1
CASSQDQGGPTGFDNSPLHF	TGTGCCAGCAGCCAAGATCAGGGTGGCCCGACAGGCTTCGATAATTCACCCCTCCACTTT	.	.	TRBV4-2	TRBJ1-6
CAGQSTGATEAFF	TGTGCCGGCCAAAGCACAGGGGCCACTGAAGCTTTCTTT	TRBD1	.	TRBV19	TRBJ1-1
CASSQVGPGQGASNQPQHF	TGCGCCAGCAGCCAAGTTGGTCCGGGACAGGGGGCGAGCAATCAGCCCCAGCATTTT	TRBD1	.	TRBV4-1	TRBJ1-5
CASSYMSGSGNTIYF	TGTGCCAGCAGTTACATGTCAGGGTCCGGAAACACCATATATTTT	.	.	TRBV6-5	TRBJ1-3
CASSLTGVGYTQYF	TGTGCCAGCAGCTTAACGGGGGTAGGATATACGCAGTATTTT	.	.	TRBV7-2	TRBJ2-3
CASSVSIQGFYYGYTF	TGTGCCAGCAGCGTCTCTATCCAGGGGTTCTACTATGGCTACACCTTC	.	.	TRBV9	TRBJ1-2
CASRAEGGKAFF	TGTGCCAGCAGGGCCGAGGGAGGGAAAGCTTTCTTT	.	.	TRBV9	TRBJ1-1
CASSLALGLASSYEQYF	TGTGCCAGCAGCTTAGCACTCGGACTAGCGAGCTCCTACGAGCAGTACTTC	TRBD2	few	TRBV7-2	TRBJ2-7
CASSLARGITETQYF	TGTGCCAGCAGTTTGGCCAGGGGAATTACAGAGACCCAGTACTTC	.	.	TRBV28	TRBJ2-5
CARTGFANTEAFF	TGTGCCAGGACAGGGTTTGCGAACACTGAAGCTTTCTTT	TRBD1	.	TRBV2	TRBJ1-1
CASSATGPGEKLFF	TGTGCCAGCTCAGCGACAGGGCCGGGTGAAAAACTGTTTTTT	TRBD1	.	TRBV18	TRBJ1-4
CAISPRGTGQNSPLHF	TGTGCCATCAGTCCTCGGGGGACAGGGCAGAATTCACCCCTCCACTTT	TRBD1	.	TRBV10-3	TRBJ1-6